The TCR beta chain described here comes from a study of T cells in Graves' hyperthyroidism and ophthalmopathy. A note on this clonotype: Its cognate antigen is unknown. This may be a read error: a much more frequent sequence differs by one nucleotide.

Amplification targeted TCR beta CDR3 regions from RNA transcripts. TCR CDR3 regions were first amplified by RT-PCR with HTBI primers. From the multiplex PCR reads, TCRdb called clonotypes with MiXCR, one entry per CDR3 protein. This repertoire shows about 350,000 distinct CDR3 sequences, less than 20% found once; its top ten account for around 16%. General study results and limits: The model anticipated ophthalmopathy a median around six months pre-onset.

Germline lookup yields CDR1 SGHAT and CDR2 FQDESV (reference sequence). The CDR3 length is 17 residues. Trimming took off 7 bases at V and 2 bases at J, with 18 bases between the two ends. The J gene is TRBJ2-6, the V gene TRBV11-1; possible D gene TRBD2, 6 bases. Sequencing input: blood. The clonotype comes from a woman aged 40 to 50 with Graves' ophthalmopathy. In nucleotides, the CDR3 is TGTGCCAGCATCCGTTATAATGGCGGGGCTGGGGCCAACGTCCTGACTTTC. This translates into CASIRYNGGAGANVLTF. Filled out from reference TRBV11-1 and TRBJ2-6, the complete variable domain reads EAEVAQSPRYKITEKSQAVAFWCDPISGHATLYWYRQILGQGPELLVQFQDESVVDDSQLPKDRFSAERLKGVDSTLKIQPAELGDSAMYLCASIRYNGGAGANVLTFGAGSRLTVL.